This TCR beta chain was identified in a study of T cell repertoires in aging, cancer and after chemotherapy. Study-wide results and limits: The repertoire data cannot show anything about immunological memory following chemotherapy. Loss of evenness, beyond lost richness, contributed to age-related TCR diversity decline in cancer patients.

Multiplex touch-down PCR with TRB-A/B primers amplified rearranged V-D-J TRB sequences. TCRdb re-derived calls from the multiplex PCR reads in MiXCR, one entry per CDR3 protein. The sample carries roughly 6,200 distinct CDR3 sequences, roughly 28% recorded once. Within the sample, this clonotype is medium-sized (0.01 to 0.1%). The antigen is unknown. With 6 bases removed from V and 2 bases from J, the gap between germline ends came to 6 bases. Germline V gene lookup returns CDR1 MNHEY and CDR2 SMNVEV (reference sequence). The length of the CDR3 is 12 residues. Amplification of TCR beta used genomic DNA extracted from peripheral blood.

The specimen was blood. The receptor was derived from a human donor in good health. The chain couples TRBV27 to TRBJ2-3; D gene uncertain. The DNA for the CDR3 is TGTGCCAGCAGAGGTTTCACAGATACGCAGTATTTT. Translation gives CASRGFTDTQYF.